The text below deals with one T cell receptor beta chain. TCRdb's copy holds only in-frame clones and misses some; the assay was immunoSEQ multiplex PCR. The sample yields 170,000 or so clones, roughly 70% seen once. Germline V lookup: CDR1 SGHRS, CDR2 YFSETQ. Trimming cost V 0 bases and J 0 bases, with 15 bases left between them. The CDR3 is 17 amino acids. This sample is part of a study of shared clonotypes between healthy human individuals. What was sequenced was memory CD4+ T cells sorted from blood. Sample subset: CD45RA-negative fraction. The rearrangement joins TRBV5-1 to TRBJ1-2; TRBD1 might be the D (5 bases). The sequence derives from a man aged 25 to 40 in good health. CDR3 protein: CASSLGASGRSNYGYTF. The CDR3 DNA reads TGCGCCAGCAGCTTGGGGGCCTCAGGGCGATCTAACTATGGCTACACCTTC.